Presented here are 2 T cell receptor beta chains from one specimen sequenced in a study of T cell responses to AZD1222 COVID-19 vaccine. Repertoires were generated with immunoSEQ multiplex PCR, while TCRdb's copy carries only in-frame clones and drops some. The repertoire holds about 180,000 clones, roughly 88% seen once, with approximately 0.5% in the top ten. The specimen comprised peripheral blood, sampled on day 0 of AZD1222 vaccination. The receptors stem from an adult in good health.

The chain recombines TRBV6-5 with TRBJ2-5; D remains unclear. The germline gives CDR1 MNHEY, CDR2 SVGAGI. V was clipped by 8 bases and J by 4 bases, with 8 bases between them. This CDR3 comprises 11 residues. The DNA of the CDR3 is TGTGCCAGCGGAAAGGGAGAGACCCAGTACTTC. Protein sequence: CASGKGETQYF.

This clone appeared once. V usage is TRBV23-1 and J usage is TRBJ1-1, with D unclear. TRBV23-1 is annotated as an ORF whose role is uncertain. The CDR3 length is 12 residues. Trimming pared 4 bases from V and 4 bases from J, leaving 7 bases between. The CDR3 DNA follows: TGCGCCAGCAGTCCACACGGCACTGAAGCTTTCTTT. This encodes CASSPHGTEAFF.